This T cell receptor (beta chain) was profiled in a study of CXCR3-negative and CXCR3-positive naive CD8 T cells. Study details: Summed over all libraries, TRB reads came to about 140 million, with about 1.5 +/- 0.3 million per library.

Frequency places this clonotype as medium-sized. CDR3 size: 15 residues. The germline CDR1 and CDR2 sequences are MDHEN and SYDVKM. The study made its TRB cDNA libraries by 5' RACE, adding UMI labels. TCRdb reprocessed the 5' RACE reads and keeps a single row for each CDR3 protein, giving no DNA. This listing includes about 56,000 distinct CDR3 sequences. J is TRBJ2-5 and V is TRBV28; TCRdb returns TRBD2, unconfirmable since there is no DNA. The receptor was derived from a human donor in good health. Some clones in this sample may be carry-over from other donors' samples. The sequenced sample was memory CD8+ T cells from blood. This chain's CDR3 is CASSTPSGGGETQYF.